This record concerns one T cell receptor beta chain sequence. No antigen is known for it. The entry originates in a study of cytomegalovirus exposure and HLA in healthy donors. Study observations and caveats: The authors considered a cluster of highly shared sequence variants likely to be a sequencing artifact. It has been reported that TCR beta sequences accurately predicted the HLA-A and HLA-B alleles of most subjects.

With 60 Vbeta and 13 Jbeta primers, the PCR was carried out. Clones were read by immunoSEQ multiplex PCR, and TCRdb kept only the in-frame ones, dropping some. The data hold 110,000 to 150,000 clones, with around three quarters observed a single time. The CDR3 loop spans 15 amino acids. CDR1 is MDHEN and CDR2 is SYDVKM in the germline V gene. With 6 bases removed from V and 3 bases from J, the gap between germline ends came to 17 bases. The sequencing input was PBMCs. The chain joins TRBV28 to TRBJ1-2; tentative D call: TRBD1 (6 bases). The TCR comes from a man aged 35 to 55 in good health and CMV-seronegative. The CDR3 bases are TGTGCCAGCAGCTCCACTCCGAGGGGGTACTATGGCTACACCTTC. Its translation: CASSSTPRGYYGYTF.